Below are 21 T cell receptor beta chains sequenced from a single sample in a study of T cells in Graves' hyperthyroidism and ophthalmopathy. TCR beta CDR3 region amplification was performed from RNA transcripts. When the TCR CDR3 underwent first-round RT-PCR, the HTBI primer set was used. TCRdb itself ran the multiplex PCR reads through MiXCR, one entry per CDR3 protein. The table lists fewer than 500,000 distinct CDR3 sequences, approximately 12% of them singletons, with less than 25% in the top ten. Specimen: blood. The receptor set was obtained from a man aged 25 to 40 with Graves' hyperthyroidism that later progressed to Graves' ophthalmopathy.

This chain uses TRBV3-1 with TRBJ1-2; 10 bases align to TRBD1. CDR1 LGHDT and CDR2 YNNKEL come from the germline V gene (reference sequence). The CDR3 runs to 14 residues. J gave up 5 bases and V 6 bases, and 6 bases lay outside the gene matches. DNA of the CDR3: TGTGCCAGCAGGGGACAGGGGCAGGGGTATGGCTACACCTTC. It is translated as CASRGQGQGYGYTF. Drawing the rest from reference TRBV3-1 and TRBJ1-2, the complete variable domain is DTAVSQTPKYLVTQMGNDKSIKCEQNLGHDTMYWYKQDSKKFLKIMFSYNNKELIINETVPNRFSPKSPDKAHLNLHINSLELGDSAVYFCASRGQGQGYGYTFGSGTRLTVV.

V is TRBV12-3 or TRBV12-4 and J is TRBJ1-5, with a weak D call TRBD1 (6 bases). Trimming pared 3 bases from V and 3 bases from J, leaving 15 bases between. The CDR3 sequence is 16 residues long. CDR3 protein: CASSFSSTGYNQPQHF. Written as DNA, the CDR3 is TGTGCCAGCAGTTTCTCCTCAACAGGGTACAATCAGCCCCAGCATTTT.

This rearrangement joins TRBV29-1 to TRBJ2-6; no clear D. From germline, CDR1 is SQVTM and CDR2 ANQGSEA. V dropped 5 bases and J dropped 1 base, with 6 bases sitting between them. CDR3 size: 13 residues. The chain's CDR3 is CSVSGSGANVLTF. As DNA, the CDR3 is TGCAGCGTTTCGGGTTCTGGGGCCAACGTCCTGACTTTC.

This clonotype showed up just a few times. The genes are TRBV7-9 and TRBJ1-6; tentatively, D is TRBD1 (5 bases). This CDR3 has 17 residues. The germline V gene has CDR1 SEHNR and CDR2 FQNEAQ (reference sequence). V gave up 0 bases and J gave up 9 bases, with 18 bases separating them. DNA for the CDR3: TGTGCCAGCAGCTTAGCCGGGGACCCCAATATCGGTTCACCCCTCCACTTT. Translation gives CASSLAGDPNIGSPLHF.

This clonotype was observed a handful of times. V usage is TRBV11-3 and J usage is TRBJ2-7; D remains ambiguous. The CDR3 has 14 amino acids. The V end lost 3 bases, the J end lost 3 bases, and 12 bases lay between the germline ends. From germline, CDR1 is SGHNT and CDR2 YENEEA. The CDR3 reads CASSFGQTIYEQYF. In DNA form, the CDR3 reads TGTGCCAGCAGCTTCGGGCAGACGATCTACGAGCAGTACTTC.

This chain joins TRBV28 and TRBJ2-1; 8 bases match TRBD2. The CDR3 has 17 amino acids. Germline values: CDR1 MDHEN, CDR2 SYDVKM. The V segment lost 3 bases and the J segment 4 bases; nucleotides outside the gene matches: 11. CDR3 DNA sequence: TGTGCCAGCAGTTTTCCCCTTATCGGGGGGGTATACAATGAGCAGTTCTTC. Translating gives CASSFPLIGGVYNEQFF.

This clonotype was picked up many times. CDR3 region: CSARDTGGGWNEQFF. DNA of the CDR3: TGCAGTGCTAGAGATACCGGGGGGGGCTGGAATGAGCAGTTCTTC. The rearrangement links TRBV20-1 to TRBJ2-1; 8 bases map to TRBD2. The V gene's germline CDR1 is DFQATT and CDR2 SNEGSKA (reference sequence). The CDR3 sequence is 15 residues long. With V trimmed by 0 bases and J by 7 bases, 8 bases remained unmatched.

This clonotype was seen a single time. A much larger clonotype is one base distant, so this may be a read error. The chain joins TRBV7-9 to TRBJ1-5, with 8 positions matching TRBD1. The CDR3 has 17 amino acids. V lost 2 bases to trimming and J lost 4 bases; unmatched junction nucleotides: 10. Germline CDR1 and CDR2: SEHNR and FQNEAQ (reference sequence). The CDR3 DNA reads TGTGCCAGCAGCTTAATTAGGGCAGGGGGCCTAAATCAGCCCCAGCATTTT. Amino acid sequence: CASSLIRAGGLNQPQHF.

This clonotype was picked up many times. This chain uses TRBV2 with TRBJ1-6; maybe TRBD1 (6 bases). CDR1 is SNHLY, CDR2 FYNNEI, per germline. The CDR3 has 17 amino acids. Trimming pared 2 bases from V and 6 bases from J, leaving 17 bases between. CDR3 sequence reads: CASSERGAGVGNSPLHF. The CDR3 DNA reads TGTGCCAGCAGTGAAAGGGGGGCAGGGGTTGGTAATTCACCCCTCCACTTT.

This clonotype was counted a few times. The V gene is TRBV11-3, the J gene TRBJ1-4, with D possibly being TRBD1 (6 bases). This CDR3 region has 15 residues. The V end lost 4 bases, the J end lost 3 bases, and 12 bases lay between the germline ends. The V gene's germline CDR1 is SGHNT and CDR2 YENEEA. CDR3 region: CASSSRDTPNEKLFF. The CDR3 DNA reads TGTGCCAGCAGCTCCCGGGACACGCCTAATGAAAAACTGTTTTTT.

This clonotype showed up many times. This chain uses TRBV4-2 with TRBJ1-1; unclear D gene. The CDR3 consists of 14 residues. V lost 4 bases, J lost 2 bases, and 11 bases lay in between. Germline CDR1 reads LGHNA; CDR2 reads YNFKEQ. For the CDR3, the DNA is TGTGCCAGCAGCCGGGGAAACAGAAACACTGAAGCTTTCTTT. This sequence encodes CASSRGNRNTEAFF.

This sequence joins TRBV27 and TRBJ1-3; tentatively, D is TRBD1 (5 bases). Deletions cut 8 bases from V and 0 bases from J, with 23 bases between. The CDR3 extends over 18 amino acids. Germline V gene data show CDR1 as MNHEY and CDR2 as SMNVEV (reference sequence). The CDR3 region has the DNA TGTGCCAGCTCACCCGTGGGGACGACTGCTATCTCTGGAAACACCATATATTTT. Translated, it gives CASSPVGTTAISGNTIYF.

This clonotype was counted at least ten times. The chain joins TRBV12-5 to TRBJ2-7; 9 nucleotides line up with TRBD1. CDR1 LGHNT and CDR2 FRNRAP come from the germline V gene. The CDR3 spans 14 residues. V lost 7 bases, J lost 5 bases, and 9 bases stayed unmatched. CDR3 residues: CASAGQGIWDEQYF. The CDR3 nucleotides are TGTGCTAGTGCGGGACAGGGAATCTGGGACGAGCAGTACTTC. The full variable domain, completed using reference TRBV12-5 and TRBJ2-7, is DARVTQTPRHKVTEMGQEVTMRCQPILGHNTVFWYRQTMMQGLELLAYFRNRAPLDDSGMPKDRFSAEMPDATLATLKIQPSEPRDSAVYFCASAGQGIWDEQYFGPGTRLTVT.

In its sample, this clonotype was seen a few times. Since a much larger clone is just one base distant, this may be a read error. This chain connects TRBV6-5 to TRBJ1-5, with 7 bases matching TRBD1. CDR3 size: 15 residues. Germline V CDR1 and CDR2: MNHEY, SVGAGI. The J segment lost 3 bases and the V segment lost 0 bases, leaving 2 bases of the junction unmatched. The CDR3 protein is CASSYSGQPNQPQHF. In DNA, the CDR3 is TGTGCCAGCAGTTACTCGGGACAGCCCAATCAGCCCCAGCATTTT.

This CDR3 reads CSAKNRVRQETQYF. CDR3 nucleotides: TGCAGTGCAAAAAACCGGGTACGCCAGGAGACCCAGTACTTC. This rearrangement joins TRBV20-1 to TRBJ2-5; D gene ambiguous. Looked up from germline, CDR1 is DFQATT and CDR2 is SNEGSKA (reference sequence). CDR3 length: 14 residues. With 6 bases removed from V and 5 bases from J, the gap between germline ends came to 19 bases.

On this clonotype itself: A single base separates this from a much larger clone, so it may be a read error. The CDR3 nucleotides are TGTGTCAGCAGTTACAACCGGGATAATTCACCCCTCCACTTT. Translating gives CVSSYNRDNSPLHF. The V call is TRBV6-9, the J call TRBJ1-6; D not certain. The CDR3 runs 14 residues. Germline lookup yields CDR1 MNHGY and CDR2 SVAAGI.

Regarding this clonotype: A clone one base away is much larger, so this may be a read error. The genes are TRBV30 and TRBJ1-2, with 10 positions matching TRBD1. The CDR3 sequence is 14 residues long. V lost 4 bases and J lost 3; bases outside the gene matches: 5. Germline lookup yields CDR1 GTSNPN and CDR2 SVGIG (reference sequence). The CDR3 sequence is CAWTMTGGYYGYTF. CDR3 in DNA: TGTGCCTGGACCATGACAGGGGGCTACTATGGCTACACCTTC.

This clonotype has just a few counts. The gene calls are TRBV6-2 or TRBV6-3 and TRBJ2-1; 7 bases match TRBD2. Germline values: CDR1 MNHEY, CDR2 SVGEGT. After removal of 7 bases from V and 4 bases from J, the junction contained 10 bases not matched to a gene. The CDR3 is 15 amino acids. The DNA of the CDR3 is TGTGCCAGCATCCTGGGGGGGGATGGATACAATGAGCAGTTCTTC. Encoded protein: CASILGGDGYNEQFF.

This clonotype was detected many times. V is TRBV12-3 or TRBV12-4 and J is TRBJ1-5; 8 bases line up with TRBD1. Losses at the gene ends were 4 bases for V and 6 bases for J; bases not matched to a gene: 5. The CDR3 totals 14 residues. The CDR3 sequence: CASSWTGSGQPQHF. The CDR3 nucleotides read TGTGCCAGCAGTTGGACAGGGTCGGGTCAGCCCCAGCATTTT.

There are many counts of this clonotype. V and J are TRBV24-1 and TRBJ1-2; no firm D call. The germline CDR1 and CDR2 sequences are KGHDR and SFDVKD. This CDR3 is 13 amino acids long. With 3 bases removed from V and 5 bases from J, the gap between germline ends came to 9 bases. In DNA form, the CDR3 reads TGTGCCACCAGTGATGGTGTTGGTTATGGCTACACCTTC. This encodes CATSDGVGYGYTF.

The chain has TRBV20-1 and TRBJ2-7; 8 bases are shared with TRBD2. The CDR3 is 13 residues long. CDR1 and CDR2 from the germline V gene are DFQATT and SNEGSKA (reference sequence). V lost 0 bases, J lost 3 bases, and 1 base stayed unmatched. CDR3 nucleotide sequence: TGCAGTGCTAGAGATCGGGGGGGCTACGAGCAGTACTTC. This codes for CSARDRGGYEQYF.